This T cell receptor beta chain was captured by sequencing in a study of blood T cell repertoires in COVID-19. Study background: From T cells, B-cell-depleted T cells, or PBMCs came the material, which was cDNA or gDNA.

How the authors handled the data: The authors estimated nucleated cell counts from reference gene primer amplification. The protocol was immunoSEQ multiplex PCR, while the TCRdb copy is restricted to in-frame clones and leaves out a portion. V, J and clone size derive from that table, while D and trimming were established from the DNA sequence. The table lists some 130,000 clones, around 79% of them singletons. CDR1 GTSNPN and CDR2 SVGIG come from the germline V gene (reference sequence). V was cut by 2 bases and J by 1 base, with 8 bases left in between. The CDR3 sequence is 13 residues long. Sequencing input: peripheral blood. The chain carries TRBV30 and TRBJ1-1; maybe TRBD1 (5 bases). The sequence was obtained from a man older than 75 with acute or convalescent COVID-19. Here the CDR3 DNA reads TGTGCCTGGAGTAAGACAGAGAACACTGAAGCTTTCTTT. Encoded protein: CAWSKTENTEAFF. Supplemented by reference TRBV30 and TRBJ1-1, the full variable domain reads SQTIHQWPATLVQPVGSPLSLECTVEGTSNPNLYWYRQAAGRGLQLLFYSVGIGQISSEVPQNLSASRPQDRQFILSSKKLLLSDSGFYLCAWSKTENTEAFFGQGTRLTVV.